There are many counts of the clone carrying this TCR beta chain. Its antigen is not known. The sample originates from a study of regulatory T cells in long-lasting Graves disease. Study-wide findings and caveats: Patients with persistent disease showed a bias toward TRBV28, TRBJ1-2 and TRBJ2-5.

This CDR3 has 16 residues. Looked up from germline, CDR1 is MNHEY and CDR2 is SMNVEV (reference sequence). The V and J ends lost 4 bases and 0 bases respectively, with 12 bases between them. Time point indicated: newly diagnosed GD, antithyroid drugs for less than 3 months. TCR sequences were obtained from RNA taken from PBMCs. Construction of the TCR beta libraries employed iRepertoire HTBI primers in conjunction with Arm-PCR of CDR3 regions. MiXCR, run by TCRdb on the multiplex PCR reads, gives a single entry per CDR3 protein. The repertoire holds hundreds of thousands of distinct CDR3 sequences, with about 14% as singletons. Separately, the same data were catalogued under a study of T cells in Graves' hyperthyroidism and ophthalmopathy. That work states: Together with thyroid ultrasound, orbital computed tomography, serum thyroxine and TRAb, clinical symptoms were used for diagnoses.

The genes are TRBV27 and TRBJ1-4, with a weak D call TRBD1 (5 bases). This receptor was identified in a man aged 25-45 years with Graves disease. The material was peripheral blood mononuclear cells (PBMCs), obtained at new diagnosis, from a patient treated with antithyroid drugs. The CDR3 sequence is CASSWDGLTTNEKLFF. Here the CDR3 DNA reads TGTGCCAGCAGTTGGGACGGACTGACAACTAATGAAAAACTGTTTTTT.